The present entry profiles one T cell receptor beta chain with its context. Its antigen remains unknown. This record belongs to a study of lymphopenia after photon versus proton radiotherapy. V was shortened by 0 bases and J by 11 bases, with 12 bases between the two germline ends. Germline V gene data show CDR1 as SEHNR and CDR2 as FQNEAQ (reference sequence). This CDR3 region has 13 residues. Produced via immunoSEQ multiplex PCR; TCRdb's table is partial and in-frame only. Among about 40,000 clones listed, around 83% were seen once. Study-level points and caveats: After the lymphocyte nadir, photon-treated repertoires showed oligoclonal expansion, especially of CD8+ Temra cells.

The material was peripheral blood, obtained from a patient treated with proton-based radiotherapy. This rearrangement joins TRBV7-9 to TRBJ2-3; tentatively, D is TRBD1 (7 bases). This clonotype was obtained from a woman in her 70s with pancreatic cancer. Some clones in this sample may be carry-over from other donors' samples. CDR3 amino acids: CASSLAGRQGQYF. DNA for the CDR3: TGTGCCAGCAGCTTAGCCGGGAGACAGGGGCAGTATTTT.